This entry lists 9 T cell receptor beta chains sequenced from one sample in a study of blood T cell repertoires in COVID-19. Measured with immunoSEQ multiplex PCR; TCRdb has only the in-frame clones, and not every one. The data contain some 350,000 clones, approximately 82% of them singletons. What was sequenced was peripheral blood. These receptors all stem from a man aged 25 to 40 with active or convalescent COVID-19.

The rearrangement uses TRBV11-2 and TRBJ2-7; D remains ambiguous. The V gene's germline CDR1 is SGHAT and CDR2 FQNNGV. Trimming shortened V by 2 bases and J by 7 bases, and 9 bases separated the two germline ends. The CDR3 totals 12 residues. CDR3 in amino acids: CASSLFGEEQYF. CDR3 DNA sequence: TGTGCCAGCAGCTTATTTGGAGAGGAGCAGTACTTC.

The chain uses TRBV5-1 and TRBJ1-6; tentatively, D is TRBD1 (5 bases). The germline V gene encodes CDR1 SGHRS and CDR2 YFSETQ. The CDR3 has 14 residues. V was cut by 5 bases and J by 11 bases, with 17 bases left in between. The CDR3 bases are TGCGCCAGCAGTCAAGGACAAGCCTCGGCACCCCTCCACTTT. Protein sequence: CASSQGQASAPLHF.

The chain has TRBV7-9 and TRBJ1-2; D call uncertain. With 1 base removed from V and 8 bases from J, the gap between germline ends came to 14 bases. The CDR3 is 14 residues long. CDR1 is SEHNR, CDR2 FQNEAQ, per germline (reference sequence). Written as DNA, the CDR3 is TGTGCCAGCAGCTTAGGCCACAGACCTCTCGGCTACACCTTC. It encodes CASSLGHRPLGYTF.

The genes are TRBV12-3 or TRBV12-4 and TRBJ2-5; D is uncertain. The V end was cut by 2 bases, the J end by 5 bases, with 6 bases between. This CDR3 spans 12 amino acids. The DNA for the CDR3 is TGTGCCAGCAGTTTATTCGGGGAGACCCAGTACTTC. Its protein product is CASSLFGETQYF.

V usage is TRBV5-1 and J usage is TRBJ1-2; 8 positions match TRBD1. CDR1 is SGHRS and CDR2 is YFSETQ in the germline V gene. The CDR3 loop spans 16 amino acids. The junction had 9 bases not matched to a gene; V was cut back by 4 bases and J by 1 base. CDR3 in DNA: TGCGCCAGCAGCGCGAGGACAGGGAGGAATAACTATGGCTACACCTTC. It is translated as CASSARTGRNNYGYTF.

Here the CDR3 DNA reads TGTGCCAGCAGTGAGACTAGCCACCATTCCGGGGAGCTGTTTTTT. Translated: CASSETSHHSGELFF. The chain joins TRBV7-3 to TRBJ2-2, with 7 nucleotides matching TRBD2. The CDR3 consists of 15 residues. The germline V gene has CDR1 SGHTA and CDR2 FQGTGA. V was pared by 6 bases and J by 6 bases, with 10 bases of the junction left unmatched.

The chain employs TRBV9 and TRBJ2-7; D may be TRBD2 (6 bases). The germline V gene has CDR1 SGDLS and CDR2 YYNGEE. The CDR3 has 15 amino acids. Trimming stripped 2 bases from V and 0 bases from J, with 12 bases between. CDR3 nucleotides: TGTGCCAGCAGCGTGGGGGGACCGAACTCCTACGAGCAGTACTTC. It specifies CASSVGGPNSYEQYF.

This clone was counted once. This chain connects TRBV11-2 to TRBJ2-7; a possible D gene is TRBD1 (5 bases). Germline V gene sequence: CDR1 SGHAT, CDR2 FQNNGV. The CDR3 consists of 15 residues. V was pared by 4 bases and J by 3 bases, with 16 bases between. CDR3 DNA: TGTGCCAGCAGCTCACAACCCACAGGAGTCTACGAGCAGTACTTC. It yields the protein CASSSQPTGVYEQYF.

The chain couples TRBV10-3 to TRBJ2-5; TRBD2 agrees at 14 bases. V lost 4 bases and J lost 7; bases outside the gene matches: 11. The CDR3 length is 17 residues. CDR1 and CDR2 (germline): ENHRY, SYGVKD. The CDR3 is CAISGTSGGSSLGTQYF. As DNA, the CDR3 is TGTGCCATCAGTGGGACTAGCGGGGGGTCTTCCCTTGGGACCCAGTACTTC.